One sample yielded the 21 T cell receptor beta chains listed below, sequenced in a study of T-cell memory formation after mild COVID-19 (dated by TCRdb to the early 2020s). Library prep was done by 5' RACE. For sequencing, an Illumina NovaSeq 6000 was employed. Starting from the raw public reads, TCRdb applied fastp trimming at Q25, assembled clones with MiXCR and retained in-frame beta chains. Rows are unified per CDR3 protein, each entry keeping the most common DNA and genes. Present in this sample are some 210,000 distinct CDR3 sequences, about 27% of which were seen just once. Jointly, the top ten make up over 9.5% of the sample. Sequences were obtained from PBMCs or a T cell subset sorted from them (not recorded which). These receptors all come from an adult woman who had mild COVID-19 (a few samples of this study predate the infection). The sample titles of this study are shuffled in the database, so cell type and time point are left out; the donor was told from shared clones.

The genes are TRBV6-5 and TRBJ2-7; D may be TRBD2 (5 bases). V lost 4 bases and J lost 4, with 14 bases in between. CDR1 MNHEY and CDR2 SVGAGI come from the germline V gene. This CDR3 region has 14 residues. The CDR3 spells CASSLGLPGYEQYF. In DNA, the CDR3 is TGTGCCAGCAGTTTGGGCCTCCCGGGGTACGAGCAGTACTTC.

V is TRBV15 and J is TRBJ1-2, with D possibly matching TRBD1 (5 bases). The length of the CDR3 is 13 residues. Germline-derived CDR1 and CDR2 are LNHNV and YYDKDF (reference sequence). V lost 5 bases to trimming and J lost 4 bases, with 11 bases between them. CDR3 amino acids: CATSDSGVYGYTF. The CDR3 DNA follows: TGTGCCACCAGCGATTCGGGGGTCTATGGCTACACCTTC. Supplemented by reference TRBV15 and TRBJ1-2, the full variable domain reads DAMVIQNPRYQVTQFGKPVTLSCSQTLNHNVMYWYQQKSSQAPKLLFHYYDKDFNNEADTPDNFQSRRPNTSFCFLDIRSPGLGDTAMYLCATSDSGVYGYTFGSGTRLTVV.

This clonotype was seen more than once but under ten times. This chain connects TRBV12-3 or TRBV12-4 to TRBJ2-4; a possible D gene is TRBD1 (5 bases). The V end lost 3 bases, the J end lost 0 bases, and 9 bases lay between the germline ends. The CDR3 covers 15 residues. This CDR3 reads CASSFSGIAKNIQYF. The CDR3 coding sequence is TGTGCCAGCAGTTTTTCAGGGATAGCCAAAAACATTCAGTACTTC.

The V and J genes are TRBV30 and TRBJ2-6; unclear D gene. Germline loops: CDR1 GTSNPN, CDR2 SVGIG (reference sequence). Trimming removed 0 bases from V and 0 bases from J, with 9 bases in between. The CDR3 has 16 residues. CDR3 nucleotide sequence: TGTGCCTGGAGTGTTCCCAGGTTCTCTGGGGCCAACGTCCTGACTTTC. Translated: CAWSVPRFSGANVLTF.

The chain is built from TRBV4-2 and TRBJ2-2; D is ambiguous. This CDR3 has 15 amino acids. The ends were cut back, 5 bases at V and 6 bases at J, with 16 bases in the middle. CDR1 is LGHNA, CDR2 YNFKEQ, per germline. The DNA of the CDR3 is TGTGCCAGCAGCAGAAGCCAGCCTGCCCCCGGGGAGCTGTTTTTT. Translated, it gives CASSRSQPAPGELFF.

This clonotype was picked up a small number of times. The genes are TRBV6-2 or TRBV6-3 and TRBJ2-7, with D tentatively TRBD2 (6 bases). The germline V gene has CDR1 MNHEY and CDR2 SVGEGT. Between the trimmed V and J ends, which lost 5 bases and 5 bases, there was a span of 22 bases. This CDR3 region has 16 residues. CDR3 sequence reads: CASSPLRTTVMNEQYF. The CDR3 region has the DNA TGTGCCAGCAGTCCTCTTCGGACTACGGTCATGAACGAGCAGTACTTC.

In its sample, this clonotype was seen a few times. The chain employs TRBV12-3 or TRBV12-4 and TRBJ1-1, with D maybe TRBD1 (6 bases). The V end lost 5 bases, the J end lost 1 base, and 14 bases lay between the germline ends. The CDR3 totals 15 residues. CDR3: CASSQGGWKNTEAFF. As DNA, the CDR3 is TGTGCCAGCAGTCAAGGGGGATGGAAGAACACTGAAGCTTTCTTT.

The V and J genes are TRBV7-9 and TRBJ2-3; possible D gene TRBD2, 6 bases. CDR1 SEHNR and CDR2 FQNEAQ come from the germline V gene (reference sequence). The CDR3 runs 15 residues. The germline V and J ends were trimmed by 4 bases and 3 bases, with 14 bases remaining between them. CDR3 residues: CASSSRLEATDTQYF. The CDR3 DNA sequence: TGTGCCAGCAGCTCTCGACTAGAAGCAACAGATACGCAGTATTTT.

This clonotype was detected a few times. The CDR3 loop reads CATSRDSISGANVLTF. CDR3 in DNA: TGTGCCACCAGCAGAGATTCGATCTCTGGGGCCAACGTCCTGACTTTC. The chain joins TRBV15 to TRBJ2-6; unclear D gene. CDR1 is LNHNV and CDR2 is YYDKDF in the germline V gene (reference sequence). V lost 0 bases, J lost 0 bases, and 6 bases lay in between. The CDR3 contains 16 residues. Drawing the rest from reference TRBV15 and TRBJ2-6, the complete variable domain is DAMVIQNPRYQVTQFGKPVTLSCSQTLNHNVMYWYQQKSSQAPKLLFHYYDKDFNNEADTPDNFQSRRPNTSFCFLDIRSPGLGDTAMYLCATSRDSISGANVLTFGAGSRLTVL.

A few counts support this clonotype. The chain couples TRBV20-1 to TRBJ2-3, with 7 positions matching TRBD2. The V gene end was trimmed by 3 bases and the J gene end by 2 bases; junction bases not matched to a gene: 11. This CDR3 contains 16 residues. Germline CDR1 is DFQATT and CDR2 is SNEGSKA (reference sequence). CDR3 protein: CSASNLAGDSTDTQYF. CDR3 sequence (DNA): TGCAGTGCTAGTAACCTCGCGGGGGACTCCACAGATACGCAGTATTTT.

The chain has TRBV3-1 and TRBJ2-7, with 8 bases that match TRBD1. V lost 4 bases to trimming and J lost 2 bases; unmatched junction nucleotides: 4. Germline-derived CDR1 and CDR2 are LGHDT and YNNKEL (reference sequence). This CDR3 spans 14 amino acids. CDR3 sequence (DNA): TGTGCCAGCAGCCGGGACAGGCGCACCTACGAGCAGTACTTC. Translating gives CASSRDRRTYEQYF.

CDR3 nucleotides: TGTGCCAGCAGTGCCGACCGGGGGGATACGCAGTATTTT. Translated: CASSADRGDTQYF. The chain recombines TRBV6-4 with TRBJ2-3, with D tentatively TRBD2 (6 bases). The CDR3 runs to 13 residues. Trimming cost V 4 bases and J 6 bases, with 11 bases left between them. Germline-derived CDR1 and CDR2 are MRHNA and SNTAGT.

The chain links TRBV28 to TRBJ1-1; D is ambiguous. CDR1 MDHEN and CDR2 SYDVKM come from the germline V gene. This CDR3 region has 13 residues. V dropped 5 bases and J dropped 0 bases, with 7 bases sitting between them. CDR3 amino acids: CASSRRMNTEAFF. CDR3 in DNA: TGTGCCAGCAGTCGCCGTATGAACACTGAAGCTTTCTTT.

The genes are TRBV19 and TRBJ2-7; 9 positions match TRBD2. Germline CDR1 reads LNHDA; CDR2 reads SQIVND (reference sequence). The CDR3 consists of 15 residues. Germline trimming cut 2 bases from V and 2 bases from J; bases unmatched to any gene: 4. CDR3 loop: CASSISLAGTYEQYF. The CDR3 DNA sequence: TGTGCCAGTAGTATATCGCTAGCGGGAACCTACGAGCAGTACTTC.

The chain is built from TRBV24-1 and TRBJ1-5; D might be TRBD1 (6 bases). V lost 2 bases to trimming and J lost 9 bases, with 16 bases between them. CDR3 length: 15 amino acids. Germline V CDR1 and CDR2: KGHDR, SFDVKD. The CDR3 region has the DNA TGTGCCACCAGTGATTCCACCTCCCAGACAGGGCCCCAGCATTTT. Encoded protein: CATSDSTSQTGPQHF.

The genes are TRBV7-2 and TRBJ2-7; 10 nucleotides agree with TRBD2. The V gene's germline CDR1 is SGHTA and CDR2 FQGNSA. The CDR3 spans 17 residues. Trimming cost V 1 base and J 2 bases; bases outside gene matches: 8. This chain's CDR3 is CASSLGPAGGITYEQYF. CDR3 DNA sequence: TGTGCCAGCAGCTTAGGACCAGCGGGAGGGATTACCTACGAGCAGTACTTC. Full variable domain (outside the CDR3, taken from reference TRBV7-2 and TRBJ2-7): GAGVSQSPSNKVTEKGKDVELRCDPISGHTALYWYRQSLGQGLEFLIYFQGNSAPDKSGLPSDRFSAERTGGSVSTLTIQRTQQEDSAVYLCASSLGPAGGITYEQYFGPGTRLTVT.

This clonotype was counted ten times or more. The rearrangement joins TRBV7-2 to TRBJ2-7; D not certain. The germline CDR1 and CDR2 sequences are SGHTA and FQGNSA. Trimming left V 3 bases short and J 7 bases short, with 7 bases between. This CDR3 spans 11 amino acids. In DNA, the CDR3 is TGTGCCAGCAGCTTCCACAGAGAGCAGTACTTC. Its translation is CASSFHREQYF.

The chain links TRBV11-2 to TRBJ1-4; 7 bases map to TRBD1. Per germline, CDR1 SGHAT and CDR2 FQNNGV. J lost 6 bases, V lost 1 base, and 17 bases had no gene match. CDR3 length: 19 residues. CDR3: CASSLGGWDSFPGDEKLFF. CDR3 nucleotides: TGTGCCAGCAGCTTAGGGGGTTGGGACAGCTTTCCTGGGGATGAAAAACTGTTTTTT.

This rearrangement joins TRBV7-9 to TRBJ2-3; no clear D. CDR3 size: 14 residues. V was pared by 6 bases and J by 4 bases, with 14 bases between. CDR1 is SEHNR, CDR2 FQNEAQ, per germline (reference sequence). As DNA, the CDR3 is TGTGCCAGCAGTCCGCAGATGTTTCCAGATACGCAGTATTTT. The encoded protein is CASSPQMFPDTQYF.

At least ten counts were recorded for this clonotype. This chain joins TRBV7-2 and TRBJ2-7, with 11 bases matching TRBD2. The CDR3 runs to 15 residues. Germline V gene lookup returns CDR1 SGHTA and CDR2 FQGNSA. The J segment lost 1 base and the V segment lost 5 bases, leaving 4 bases of the junction unmatched. The DNA of the CDR3 is TGTGCCAGCAGCCCCGGACTAGCGGGTTCCTACGAGCAGTACTTC. This encodes CASSPGLAGSYEQYF.

This clonotype was observed a handful of times. The chain uses TRBV12-3 or TRBV12-4 and TRBJ2-1; 7 nucleotides align to TRBD2. The V gene end was trimmed by 5 bases and the J gene end by 8 bases; junction bases not matched to a gene: 15. The CDR3 spans 16 residues. The CDR3 sequence: CASSPPLGEGLDEQFF. The CDR3 DNA is TGTGCCAGCAGTCCCCCCCTCGGGGAGGGTTTGGATGAGCAGTTCTTC.